This TCR beta chain was recorded in a study of T cell clones after liver transplantation. Background on the study: Immunosuppression withdrawal was tried within 2 years after liver transplantation in this trial. TCRbeta sequencing after a pre-transplant mixed lymphocyte reaction identified graft-donor-reactive clones, later tracked in post-transplant blood. Until 12-24 months post-transplant, subjects got standard immunosuppression and no induction. The study, taken as a whole, reports: Small, mixed patient groups and varying post-transplant times limit these conclusions.

Data came from immunoSEQ multiplex PCR; TCRdb stores just in-frame clones and leaves some out. The data hold around 19,000 clones, with approximately 88% observed a single time. Worth noting for this clone: What it binds is unknown.

V gave up 6 bases and J gave up 10 bases, with 13 bases separating them. The CDR3 sequence is 11 residues long. The V gene's germline CDR1 is MNHEY and CDR2 SMNVEV (reference sequence). The rearrangement joins TRBV27 to TRBJ2-7, with D tentatively TRBD1 or TRBD2 (5 bases each). The receptor was derived from a human donor who received a liver transplant. Sequences were derived from CD8+ T cells from blood, sampled before liver transplant. The CDR3 bases are TGTGCCAGCAGACTAGGGGTGACTCAGTACTTC. Translation: CASRLGVTQYF.